Shown below are 8 T cell receptor beta chains from a single sample sequenced in a study of blood T cell repertoires in COVID-19. The method was immunoSEQ multiplex PCR; TCRdb's version includes in-frame clones alone and lacks a portion of them. The sample holds over 250,000 clones, roughly 88% seen once. Sequenced material: peripheral blood. Receptors were obtained from an older woman with acute or convalescent COVID-19.

This clone was seen a handful of times. The rearrangement links TRBV5-6 to TRBJ1-1, with 7 bases that match TRBD1. Germline V gene data show CDR1 as SGHDT and CDR2 as YYEEEE. This CDR3 has 12 amino acids. The trim removed 6 bases at V and 11 bases at J, leaving 10 bases unmatched. The chain's CDR3 is CASTHSTGDAFF. CDR3 sequence (DNA): TGTGCCAGCACGCACTCAACAGGGGACGCTTTCTTT.

The gene calls are TRBV4-2 and TRBJ2-3, with 7 bases identical to TRBD2. The CDR3 sequence is 13 residues long. After removal of 0 bases from V and 11 bases from J, the junction contained 5 bases not matched to a gene. In germline, CDR1 is LGHNA, CDR2 YNFKEQ. CDR3 DNA sequence: TGTGCCAGCAGCCAAGATTTAGAGCGGGGGCAGTATTTT. Amino acids: CASSQDLERGQYF.

The rearrangement uses TRBV6-5 and TRBJ2-3; 7 nucleotides agree with TRBD1. With V trimmed by 4 bases and J by 2 bases, 6 bases remained unmatched. The CDR3 is 15 amino acids. Germline V gene data show CDR1 as MNHEY and CDR2 as SVGAGI. CDR3 sequence (DNA): TGTGCCAGCAGTTTTCACAGGGGTAACACAGATACGCAGTATTTT. Protein product: CASSFHRGNTDTQYF.

V and J are TRBV18 and TRBJ1-1; D remains ambiguous. Germline V gene lookup returns CDR1 KGHSH and CDR2 LQKENI. This CDR3 region has 13 residues. The V gene lost 6 bases and the J gene lost 0 bases, with 8 bases spanning the gap. The CDR3 coding sequence is TGTGCCAGCTCTCTATCAATGAACACTGAAGCTTTCTTT. It codes for CASSLSMNTEAFF.

This chain joins TRBV7-9 and TRBJ1-4; 8 nucleotides align to TRBD1. The CDR3 sequence is 17 residues long. The J segment lost 0 bases and the V segment lost 2 bases, leaving 5 bases of the junction unmatched. Looked up from germline, CDR1 is SEHNR and CDR2 is FQNEAQ (reference sequence). The CDR3 DNA reads as TGTGCCAGCAGCTTACGGACAGGGAGCTCAACTAATGAAAAACTGTTTTTT. Translated: CASSLRTGSSTNEKLFF.

As DNA, the CDR3 is TGTGCCATCAGTGAGTCATCCGGGAACACTGAAGCTTTCTTT. Protein: CAISESSGNTEAFF. The chain employs TRBV10-3 and TRBJ1-1; no clear D. V was clipped by 0 bases and J by 1 base, with 6 bases between them. CDR3 length equals 14 residues. Germline CDR1 and CDR2: ENHRY and SYGVKD.

The genes are TRBV7-2 and TRBJ1-1, with 8 bases matching TRBD1. Germline V lookup: CDR1 SGHTA, CDR2 FQGNSA. V was pared by 7 bases and J by 11 bases, with 12 bases of the junction left unmatched. CDR3 length: 13 amino acids. CDR3 residues: CASTPGRRQGAFF. As DNA, the CDR3 is TGTGCCAGCACCCCCGGCCGGAGACAGGGGGCTTTCTTT.

This clone has a handful of counts. The chain has TRBV3-1 (or the pseudogene TRBV3-2) and TRBJ2-5, with 8 nucleotides matching TRBD1. The CDR3 length is 15 residues. Per germline, CDR1 LGHDT and CDR2 YNNKEL (reference sequence). Unmatched junction bases numbered 7, after V lost 4 bases and J lost 3 bases. CDR3: CASSRRTGREETQYF. The CDR3 DNA follows: TGTGCCAGCAGCCGACGGACAGGGCGGGAAGAGACCCAGTACTTC.